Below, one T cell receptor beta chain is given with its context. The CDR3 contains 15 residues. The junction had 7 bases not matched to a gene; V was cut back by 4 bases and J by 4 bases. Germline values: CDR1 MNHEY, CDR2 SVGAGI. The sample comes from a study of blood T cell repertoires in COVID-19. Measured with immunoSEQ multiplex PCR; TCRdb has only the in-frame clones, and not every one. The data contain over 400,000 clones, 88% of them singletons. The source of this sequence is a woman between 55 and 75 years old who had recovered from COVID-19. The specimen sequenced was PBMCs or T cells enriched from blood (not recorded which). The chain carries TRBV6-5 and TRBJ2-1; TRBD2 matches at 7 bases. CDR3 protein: CASSFLRGGYNEQFF. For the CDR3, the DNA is TGTGCCAGCAGTTTTCTCCGCGGGGGATACAATGAGCAGTTCTTC.